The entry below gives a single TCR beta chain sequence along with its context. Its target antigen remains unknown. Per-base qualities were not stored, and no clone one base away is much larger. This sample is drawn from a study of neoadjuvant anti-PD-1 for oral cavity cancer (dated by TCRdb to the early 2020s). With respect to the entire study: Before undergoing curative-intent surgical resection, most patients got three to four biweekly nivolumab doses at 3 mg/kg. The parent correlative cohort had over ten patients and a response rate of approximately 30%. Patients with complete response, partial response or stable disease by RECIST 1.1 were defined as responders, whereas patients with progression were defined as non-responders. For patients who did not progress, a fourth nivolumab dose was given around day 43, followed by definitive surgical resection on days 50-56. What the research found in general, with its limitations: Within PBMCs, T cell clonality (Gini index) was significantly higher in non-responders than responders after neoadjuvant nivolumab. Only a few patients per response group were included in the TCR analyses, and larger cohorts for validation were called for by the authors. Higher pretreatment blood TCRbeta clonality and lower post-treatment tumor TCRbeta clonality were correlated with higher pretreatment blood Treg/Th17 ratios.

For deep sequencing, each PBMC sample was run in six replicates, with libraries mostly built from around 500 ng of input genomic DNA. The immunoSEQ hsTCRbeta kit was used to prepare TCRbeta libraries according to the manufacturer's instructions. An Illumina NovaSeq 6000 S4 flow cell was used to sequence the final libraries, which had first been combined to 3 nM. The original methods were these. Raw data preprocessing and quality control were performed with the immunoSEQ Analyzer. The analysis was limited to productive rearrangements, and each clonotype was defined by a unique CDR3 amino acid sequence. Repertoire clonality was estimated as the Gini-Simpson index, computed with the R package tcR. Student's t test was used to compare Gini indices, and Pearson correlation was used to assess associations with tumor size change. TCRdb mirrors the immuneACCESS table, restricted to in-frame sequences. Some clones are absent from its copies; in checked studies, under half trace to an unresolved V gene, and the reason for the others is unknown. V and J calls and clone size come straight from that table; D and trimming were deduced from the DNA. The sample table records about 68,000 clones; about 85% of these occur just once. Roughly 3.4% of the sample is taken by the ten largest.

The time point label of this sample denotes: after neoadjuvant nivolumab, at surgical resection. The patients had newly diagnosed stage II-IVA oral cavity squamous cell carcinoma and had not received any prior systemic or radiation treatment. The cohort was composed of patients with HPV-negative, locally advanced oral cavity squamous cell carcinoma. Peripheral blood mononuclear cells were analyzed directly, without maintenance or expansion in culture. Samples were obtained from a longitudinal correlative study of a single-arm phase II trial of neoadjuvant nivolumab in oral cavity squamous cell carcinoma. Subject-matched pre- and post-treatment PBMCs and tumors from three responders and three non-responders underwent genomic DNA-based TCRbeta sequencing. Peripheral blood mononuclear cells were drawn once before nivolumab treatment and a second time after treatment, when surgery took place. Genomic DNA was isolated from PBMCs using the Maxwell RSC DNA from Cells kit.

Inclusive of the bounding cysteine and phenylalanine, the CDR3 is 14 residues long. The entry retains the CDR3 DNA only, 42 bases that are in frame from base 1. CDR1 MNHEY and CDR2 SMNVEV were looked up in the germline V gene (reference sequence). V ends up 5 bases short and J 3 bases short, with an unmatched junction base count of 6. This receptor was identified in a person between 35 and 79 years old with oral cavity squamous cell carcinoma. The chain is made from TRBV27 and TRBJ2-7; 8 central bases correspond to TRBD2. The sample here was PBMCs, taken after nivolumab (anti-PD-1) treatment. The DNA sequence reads TGTGCCAGCAGTCCGGGACTAGGTATCTACGAGCAGTACTTC. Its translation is CASSPGLGIYEQYF.